Following are 8 T cell receptor beta chains from one sample sequenced in a study of blood T cell repertoires in COVID-19. The repertoire was sequenced with immunoSEQ multiplex PCR; TCRdb's copy has only in-frame clones and lacks some. The table lists 15,000 or so clones, approximately 83% of them singletons. The sequenced sample consisted of peripheral blood. The receptors were gathered from a human donor in a cohort sampled during active COVID-19.

The J gene is TRBJ2-7, the V gene TRBV5-5, with no clear D. The CDR3 covers 14 residues. Trimming removed 2 bases from V and 0 bases from J, with 9 bases in between. The germline V gene encodes CDR1 SGHKS and CDR2 YYEKEE (reference sequence). The CDR3 here is CASSLISYSYEQYF. DNA of the CDR3: TGTGCCAGCAGCTTAATCAGTTACTCCTACGAGCAGTACTTC.

The rearrangement joins TRBV15 to TRBJ1-5; D is perhaps TRBD1 (6 bases). CDR1 and CDR2 (germline): LNHNV, YYDKDF (reference sequence). Trimming pared 1 base from V and 5 bases from J, leaving 15 bases between. The length of the CDR3 is 16 residues. CDR3 coding DNA: TGTGCCACCAGCAGAGCCCAACCAGGGGATCATCAGCCCCAGCATTTT. It specifies CATSRAQPGDHQPQHF. Filled out from reference TRBV15 and TRBJ1-5, the complete variable domain reads DAMVIQNPRYQVTQFGKPVTLSCSQTLNHNVMYWYQQKSSQAPKLLFHYYDKDFNNEADTPDNFQSRRPNTSFCFLDIRSPGLGDTAMYLCATSRAQPGDHQPQHFGDGTRLSIL.

The chain combines TRBV19 with TRBJ2-3, with TRBD1 identical over 9 bases. V gave up 6 bases and J gave up 2 bases; unmatched junction bases: 6. The CDR3 extends over 15 amino acids. The germline V gene encodes CDR1 LNHDA and CDR2 SQIVND (reference sequence). The CDR3: CASRTGTGYTDTQYF. CDR3 sequence (DNA): TGTGCCAGTAGGACCGGGACAGGGTACACAGATACGCAGTATTTT.

V is TRBV19 and J is TRBJ1-1, with D tentatively TRBD1 (6 bases). The CDR3 length is 14 residues. Germline V lookup: CDR1 LNHDA, CDR2 SQIVND (reference sequence). Trimming shortened V by 6 bases and J by 4 bases, and 15 bases separated the two germline ends. The CDR3 spells CASRLQGAATEAFF. DNA of the CDR3: TGTGCCAGTAGACTACAGGGAGCGGCCACTGAAGCTTTCTTT.

The chain joins TRBV19 to TRBJ1-6, with 8 bases aligning to TRBD1. This CDR3 spans 21 amino acids. CDR1 is LNHDA, CDR2 SQIVND, per germline (reference sequence). The J segment lost 15 bases and the V segment lost 3 bases, leaving 31 bases of the junction unmatched. CDR3 sequence (DNA): TGTGCCAGTAGTATGGTACAGTTCCGGACAGGGAGGTATGTGTCAGGGGTTCGCCTCCACTTT. Encoded protein: CASSMVQFRTGRYVSGVRLHF.

This chain connects TRBV5-6 to TRBJ2-5; 8 bases map to TRBD2. CDR1 and CDR2 from the germline V gene are SGHDT and YYEEEE. This CDR3 has 13 residues. V was clipped by 0 bases and J by 7 bases; unmatched bases: 2. CDR3 in amino acids: CASSLGLAGTQYF. CDR3 coding DNA: TGTGCCAGCAGCTTGGGGCTAGCGGGGACCCAGTACTTC.

The chain uses TRBV3-1 (or the pseudogene TRBV3-2) and TRBJ1-1, with D tentatively TRBD1 (5 bases). The CDR3 runs 13 residues. The V end was cut by 4 bases, the J end by 1 base, with 7 bases between. Germline V gives CDR1 LGHDT, CDR2 YNNKEL (reference sequence). CDR3 amino acids: CASSRGQNTEAFF. DNA of the CDR3: TGTGCCAGCAGCCGCGGACAGAACACTGAAGCTTTCTTT.

The rearrangement uses TRBV7-9 and TRBJ1-1, with D uncertain. Trimming took 1 base from V and 5 from J, leaving 11 bases between them. The germline V gene has CDR1 SEHNR and CDR2 FQNEAQ (reference sequence). The CDR3 extends over 14 amino acids. The CDR3 nucleotides read TGTGCCAGCAGCTTAGACAATTCGGGAACTGAAGCTTTCTTT. Translation: CASSLDNSGTEAFF.